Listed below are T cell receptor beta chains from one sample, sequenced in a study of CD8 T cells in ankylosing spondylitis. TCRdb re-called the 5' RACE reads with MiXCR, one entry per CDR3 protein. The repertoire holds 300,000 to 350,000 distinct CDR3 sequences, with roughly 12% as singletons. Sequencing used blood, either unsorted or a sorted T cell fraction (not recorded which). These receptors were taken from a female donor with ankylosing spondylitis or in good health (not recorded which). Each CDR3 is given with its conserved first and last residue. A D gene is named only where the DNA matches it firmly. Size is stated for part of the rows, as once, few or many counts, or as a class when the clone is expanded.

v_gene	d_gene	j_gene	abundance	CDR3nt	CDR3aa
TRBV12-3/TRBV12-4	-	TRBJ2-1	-	TGTGCCAGCAGTTTGGTGGGGGCCCAATTACGCTCCTACAATGAGCAGTTCTTC	CASSLVGAQLRSYNEQFF
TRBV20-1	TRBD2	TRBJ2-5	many	TGCAGTGCTCTCCCCGGGACTAGCGGGAGGAATAAAGAGCCCCAGTACTTC	CSALPGTSGRNKEPQYF
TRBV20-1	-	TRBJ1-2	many	TGCAGTGCTCGCCTCGGGCGGGATGGCTACACCTTC	CSARLGRDGYTF
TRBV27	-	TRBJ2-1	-	TGTGCCAGCAGCCTAACTGCGAATGAGCAGTTCTTC	CASSLTANEQFF
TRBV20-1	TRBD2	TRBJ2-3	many	TGCAGTGCTCGGTGGGGGGGACGAAACACGCAGTATTTT	CSARWGGRNTQYF
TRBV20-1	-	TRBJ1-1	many	TGCAGTGCTAGTTCGACAGCCGGGAACACTGAAGCTTTCTTT	CSASSTAGNTEAFF
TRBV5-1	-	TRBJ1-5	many	TGCGCCAGCAGCTTCTATAGTGGTAGCAATCAGCCCCAGCATTTT	CASSFYSGSNQPQHF
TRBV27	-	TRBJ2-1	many	TGTGCCAGCAGGTGGTCGCATGAGCAGTTCTTC	CASRWSHEQFF
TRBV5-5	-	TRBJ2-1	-	TGTGCCAGCAGCTTGGAGTTAGCGCGTGAGCAGTTCTTC	CASSLELAREQFF
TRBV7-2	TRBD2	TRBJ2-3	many	TGTGCCAGCAGCCGTCCACAGCGGGGGAGGGATACGCAGTATTTT	CASSRPQRGRDTQYF
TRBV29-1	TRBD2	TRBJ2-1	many	TGCAGCGTTGCCCTCGGGGGGAATGAGCAGTTCTTC	CSVALGGNEQFF
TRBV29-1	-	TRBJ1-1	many	TGCAGCGCCAACCGTATCGGCACTGAAGCTTTCTTT	CSANRIGTEAFF
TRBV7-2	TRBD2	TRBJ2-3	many	TGTGCCTCGGGGGGGACCACAGATACGCAGTATTTT	CASGGTTDTQYF
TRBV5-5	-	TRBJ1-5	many	TGTGCCAGCAGCGTGTGGGACACTAATCAGCCCCAGCATTTT	CASSVWDTNQPQHF
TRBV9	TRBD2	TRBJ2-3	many	TGTGCCAGCAGCGTTTCCAGCGGGAGGACCGATACGCAGTATTTT	CASSVSSGRTDTQYF
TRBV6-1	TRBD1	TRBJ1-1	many	TGTGCCAGCAGAGGGGGACAGGGGCTGAACACTGAAGCTTTCTTT	CASRGGQGLNTEAFF
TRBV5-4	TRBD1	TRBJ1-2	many	TGTGCCAGCACCCAGACAGGGGCGAACTATGGCTACACCTTC	CASTQTGANYGYTF
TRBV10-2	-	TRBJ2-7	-	TGCGCCAGCAGTGGTTACGACGAGCAGTACTTC	CASSGYDEQYF
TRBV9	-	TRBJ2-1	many	TGTGCCAGCAGCGCCACTCAACCCTCCTACAATGAGCAGTTCTTC	CASSATQPSYNEQFF
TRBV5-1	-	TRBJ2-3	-	TGCGCCAGCAGCTTACGGGTTGGTACAGATACGCAGTATTTT	CASSLRVGTDTQYF
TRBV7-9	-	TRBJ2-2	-	TGTGCCAGCAGCTTGAGACTGTTCGGACAGACCGGGGAGCTGTTTTTT	CASSLRLFGQTGELFF
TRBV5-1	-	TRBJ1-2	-	TGCGCCAGCAGCATGTCAGGTCTATTTGGCTACCCCTTC	CASSMSGLFGYPF
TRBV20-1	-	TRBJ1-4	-	TGCAGTGCCGGTAATGGCAGGATCCTCTCAACTAATGAAAAACTGTTTTTT	CSAGNGRILSTNEKLFF
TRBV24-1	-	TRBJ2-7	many	TGTGCCACCAGTGCAGGGTATAGTTCCGGCGAGCAGTACTTC	CATSAGYSSGEQYF
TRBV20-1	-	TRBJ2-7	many	TGCAGTGCCAGGGGCCCCAACGAGCAGTACTTC	CSARGPNEQYF
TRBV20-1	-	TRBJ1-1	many	TGCAGCCCCTGGGACGGCAGAGGGGACACTGAAGCTTTCTTT	CSPWDGRGDTEAFF
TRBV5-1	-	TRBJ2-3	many	TGCGCCAGCAGCCGTCGGGGTGGCGGGGGCCGCCTTTTCACAGATACGCAGTATTTT	CASSRRGGGGRLFTDTQYF
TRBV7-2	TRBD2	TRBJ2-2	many	TGTGCCAGCAGCTGGGGACTAGCGGGAACGAACACCGGGGAGCTGTTTTTT	CASSWGLAGTNTGELFF
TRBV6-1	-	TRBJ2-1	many	TGTGCCAGCAGTGAAGAGGGGTTGATCTCCTACAATGAGCAGTTCTTC	CASSEEGLISYNEQFF
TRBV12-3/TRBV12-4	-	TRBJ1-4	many	TGTGCCAGCAGTTCCCAATGGGGGGGACCTAATGAAAAACTGTTTTTT	CASSSQWGGPNEKLFF
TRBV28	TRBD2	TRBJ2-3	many	TGTGCCAGCAGTTTATCACCGGGACTAGGGTCGACCACAGATACGCAGTATTTT	CASSLSPGLGSTTDTQYF
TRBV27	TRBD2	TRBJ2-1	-	TGTGCCAGCATGACTAGCCCCCAGGAGCAGTTCTTC	CASMTSPQEQFF
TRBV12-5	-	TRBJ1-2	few	TGTGCTAGTGGTTTGGTATGGGATTATGGCTACACCTTC	CASGLVWDYGYTF
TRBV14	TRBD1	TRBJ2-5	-	TGTGCCAGCAGCTCTAACCGGGACAGTCCTGAGACCCAGTACTTC	CASSSNRDSPETQYF
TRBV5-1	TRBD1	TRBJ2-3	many	TGCGCCAGCAGACGACAGGGGGCCGAAGATACGCAGTATTTT	CASRRQGAEDTQYF
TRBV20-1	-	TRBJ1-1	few	TGCAGTGCTAGAGAGGGGGGGGCAGGCAGAAACACTGAAGCTTTCTTT	CSAREGGAGRNTEAFF
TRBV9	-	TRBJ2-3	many	TGTGCCAGCAGCCCACCCGGCCTCGCAGGAGCGCAGTATTTT	CASSPPGLAGAQYF
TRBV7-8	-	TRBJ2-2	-	TGTGCCAGCAGCCCAACAAACGGGGCCGGGGAGCTGTTTTTT	CASSPTNGAGELFF
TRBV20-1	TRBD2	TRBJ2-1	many	TGCAGTGCTGCGGACGGGGCGGGGGGGCAGAATGAGCAGTTCTTC	CSAADGAGGQNEQFF
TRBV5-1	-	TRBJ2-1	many	TGCGCCAGCAATCGGATACAGGGTACCTACAATGAGCAGTTCTTC	CASNRIQGTYNEQFF
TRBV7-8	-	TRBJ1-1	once	TGTGCCAGCAGCTTACGTTCGACAGAAGACACTGAAGCTTCCTTT	CASSLRSTEDTEASF
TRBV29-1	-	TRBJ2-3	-	TGCAGCGTTGACGTTAGTAAAACGCAGTATTTT	CSVDVSKTQYF
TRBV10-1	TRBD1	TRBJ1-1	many	TGCGCCAGCAGTTACACCCGGGACAGGGGGCCCACTGAAGCTTTCTTT	CASSYTRDRGPTEAFF
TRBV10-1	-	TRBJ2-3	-	TGCGCCAGCAGTGAGTCTCGAGGGACACTTAGCACAGATACGCAGTATTTT	CASSESRGTLSTDTQYF
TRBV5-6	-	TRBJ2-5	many	TGTGCCAGCAGCAGAGACAGGATGGAGACCCAGTACTTC	CASSRDRMETQYF
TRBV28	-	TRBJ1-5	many	TGTGCCAGCAGTTTATCACCCAACAGGCGCCGTAGTCAGCCCCAGCATTTT	CASSLSPNRRRSQPQHF
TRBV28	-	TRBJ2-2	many	TGTGCCAGCAGCCCTGGGCCGGGGACCGGGGAGCTGTTTTTT	CASSPGPGTGELFF
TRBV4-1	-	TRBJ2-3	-	TGCGCCAGCAGCCAAGGCGGGCAGAAAAGCACAGATACGCAGTATTTT	CASSQGGQKSTDTQYF
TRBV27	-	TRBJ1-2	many	TGTGCCAGCAGGGTCTTGGGGGTGAGAAATGGCTACACCTTC	CASRVLGVRNGYTF
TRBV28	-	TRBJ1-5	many	TGTGCCAGCAGTGAGGGGCCGACCACGGCGGAGGGATATAGCAATCAGCCCCAGCATTTT	CASSEGPTTAEGYSNQPQHF
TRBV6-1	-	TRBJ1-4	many	TGTGCCAGCAGTACGGGCAGTAATGAAAAACTGTTTTTT	CASSTGSNEKLFF
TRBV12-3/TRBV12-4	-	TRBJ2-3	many	TGTGCCAGCAGTTTCCCCGGGGGCACAGATACGCAGTATTTT	CASSFPGGTDTQYF
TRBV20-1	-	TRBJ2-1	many	TGCAGTGCTGGGGCTCGACGGGACCTCCCCAATGAGCAGTTCTTC	CSAGARRDLPNEQFF
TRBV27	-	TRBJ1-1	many	TGTGCCAGCAGTTTTTCGGACCGGCTTGACATTGAAGCTTTCTTT	CASSFSDRLDIEAFF